The next 8 T cell receptor beta chains were all read from a single sample in a study of CXCR3-negative and CXCR3-positive naive CD8 T cells. The method, 5' RACE with UMI labels, was used to prepare the TRB cDNA libraries. One entry per CDR3 protein, without DNA, is what TCRdb gives after re-calling the 5' RACE reads. This sample's clone table lists about 30,000 distinct CDR3 sequences. The sample consisted of memory CD8+ T cells from blood. These receptors all come from a human donor in good health. Some clones in this sample may be carry-over from other donors' samples.

The V and J genes are TRBV4-1 and TRBJ2-2; TCRdb proposes TRBD2, but this gene call is untestable without DNA. The CDR3 is 14 residues long. Germline CDR1 is MGHRA and CDR2 is YSYEKL. The chain's CDR3 is CASSQRGLAGELFF.

CDR3 region: CASSEEMDGGLWGYTF. The gene calls are TRBV2 and TRBJ1-2; the D call of TRBD1 rests on TCRdb alone, since no DNA is present to check it. CDR1 is SNHLY, CDR2 FYNNEI, per germline. The CDR3 spans 16 residues.

This chain uses TRBV12-3 or TRBV12-4 with TRBJ1-2; TCRdb selects TRBD1, and the lack of DNA leaves this call unchecked. The length of the CDR3 is 12 residues. CDR3: CASSLGDPGYTF.

The V call is TRBV9, the J call TRBJ2-5; the D gene TCRdb calls, TRBD1, cannot be checked with no DNA. Germline CDR1 and CDR2: SGDLS and YYNGEE. This CDR3 spans 15 amino acids. The CDR3 spells CASSVGGQVKETQYF.

The chain employs TRBV6-4 and TRBJ2-2. The CDR3 sequence is 14 residues long. Germline V gene data show CDR1 as MRHNA and CDR2 as SNTAGT. The CDR3 sequence is CASSEEQITGELFF.

The CDR3 protein is CSVEPRLGGGSETQYF. V gene TRBV29-1 combines with J gene TRBJ2-5; TCRdb designates TRBD2, a call that cannot be tested without DNA. This CDR3 comprises 16 residues. CDR1 is SQVTM and CDR2 is ANQGSEA in the germline V gene.

The chain employs TRBV7-9 and TRBJ2-1. The CDR3 runs to 13 residues. The germline V gene has CDR1 SEHNR and CDR2 FQNEAQ (reference sequence). The CDR3 loop reads CASSLESDNEQFF.

The chain links TRBV12-3 or TRBV12-4 to TRBJ2-7. The CDR3 sequence is 15 residues long. This CDR3 is CASSLAHVISYEQYF.